A selection of T cell receptor beta chains follows, all from one sample in a study of PD-1 blockade in classical Hodgkin lymphoma. The table came from immunoSEQ multiplex PCR; TCRdb's copy has only in-frame clones and leaves some out. The sample has approximately 96,000 clones, 85% to 95% seen once. The source material was peripheral blood mononuclear cells (PBMCs), sampled before the fourth cycle of nivolumab. The receptors were gathered from a human donor with classical Hodgkin lymphoma. The CDR3 runs from the conserved cysteine through the conserved F or W. Fields, in order: J gene, V gene, CDR3 protein.

>TRBJ2-3|TRBV5-1
CASSAPLAGADTQYF
>TRBJ2-1|TRBV29-1
CSVVGFTQTGRGEQFF
>TRBJ1-1|TRBV28
CASSYTWNTEAFF
>TRBJ2-5|TRBV2
CASSEGGGRETQYF
>TRBJ2-2|TRBV28
CASSLWSAGGYAGELFF
>TRBJ2-2|TRBV6-1
CASSKGDTGELFF
>TRBJ2-5|TRBV23-1
CASSQSTGGKETQYF
>TRBJ2-5|TRBV5-1
CASSLEGTGGGETQYF
>TRBJ1-2|TRBV7-9
CASRGTGDGYTF
>TRBJ1-1|TRBV13
CASSFTGNTEAFF
>TRBJ2-5|TRBV6-1
CASREGMKETQYF
>TRBJ1-1|TRBV6-1
CASSGKVETEAFF
>TRBJ1-2|TRBV5-8
CASSLVVLVYGYTF
>TRBJ2-1|TRBV6-5
CASSSTGLADYNEQFF
>TRBJ2-2|TRBV18
CASSPGDRLPNTGELFF
>TRBJ2-7|TRBV6-5
CASSYFATVPYEQYF
>TRBJ1-2|TRBV6-5
CASSRTGGKGYTF
>TRBJ1-5|TRBV6-9
CASNVDKNQPQHF
>TRBJ1-2|TRBV28
CASSRPGQGVYGYTF
>TRBJ1-4|TRBV2
CASSGGGKLFF
>TRBJ2-7|TRBV11-2
CASSLFTASYEQYF
>TRBJ2-7|TRBV7-9
CASSSPLPGSYEQYF
>TRBJ2-1|TRBV28
CASSLRGRSTNEQFF
>TRBJ1-2|TRBV5-4
CASSSGRHYGYTF